The entry that follows covers one T cell receptor beta chain sequence. The data originate from a study of shared clonotypes between healthy human individuals. This table comes from immunoSEQ multiplex PCR, and its TCRdb copy is limited to in-frame clones, with some not included. The data show about 480,000 clones, 70% to 80% seen once. Sequencing was carried out using PBMCs. This TCR was recovered from a woman between 40 and 55 years old in good health. Some clones in this sample may be carry-over from other donors' samples.

The CDR3 protein is CASSEGTGGDEKLFF. DNA of the CDR3: TGCGCCAGCAGCGAGGGGACAGGAGGGGATGAAAAACTGTTTTTT. The V and J genes are TRBV5-1 and TRBJ1-4; TRBD1 agrees at 8 bases. The CDR3 length is 15 residues. Germline V gene lookup returns CDR1 SGHRS and CDR2 YFSETQ. J was trimmed by 6 bases and V by 4 bases; bases with no gene match: 8.